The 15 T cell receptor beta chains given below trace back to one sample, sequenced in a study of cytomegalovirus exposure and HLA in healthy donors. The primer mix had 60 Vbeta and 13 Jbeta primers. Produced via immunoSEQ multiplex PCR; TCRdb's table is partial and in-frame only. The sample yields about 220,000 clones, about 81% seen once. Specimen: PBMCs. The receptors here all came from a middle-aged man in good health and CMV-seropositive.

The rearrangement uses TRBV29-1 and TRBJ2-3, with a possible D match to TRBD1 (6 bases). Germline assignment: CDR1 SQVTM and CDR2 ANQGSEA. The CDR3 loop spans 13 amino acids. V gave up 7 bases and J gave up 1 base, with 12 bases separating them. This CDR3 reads CSATGYGTDTQYF. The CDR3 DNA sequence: TGCAGCGCCACAGGGTACGGCACAGATACGCAGTATTTT.

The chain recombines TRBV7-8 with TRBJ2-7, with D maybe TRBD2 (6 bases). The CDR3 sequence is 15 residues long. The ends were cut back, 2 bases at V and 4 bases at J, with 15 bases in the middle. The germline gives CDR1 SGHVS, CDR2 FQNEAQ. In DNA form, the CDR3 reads TGTGCCAGCAGCTTAAGGGACTCAGGGCAATACGAGCAGTACGTC. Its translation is CASSLRDSGQYEQYV.

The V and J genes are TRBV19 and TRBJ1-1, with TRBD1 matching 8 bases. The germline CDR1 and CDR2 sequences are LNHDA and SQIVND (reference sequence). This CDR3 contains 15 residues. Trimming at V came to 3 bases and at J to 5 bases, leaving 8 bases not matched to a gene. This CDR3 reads CASSMEDRDSTEAFF. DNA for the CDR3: TGTGCCAGTAGTATGGAGGACAGGGATTCGACTGAAGCTTTCTTT. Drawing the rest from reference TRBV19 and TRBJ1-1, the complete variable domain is DGGITQSPKYLFRKEGQNVTLSCEQNLNHDAMYWYRQDPGQGLRLIYYSQIVNDFQKGDIAEGYSVSREKKESFPLTVTSAQKNPTAFYLCASSMEDRDSTEAFFGQGTRLTVV.

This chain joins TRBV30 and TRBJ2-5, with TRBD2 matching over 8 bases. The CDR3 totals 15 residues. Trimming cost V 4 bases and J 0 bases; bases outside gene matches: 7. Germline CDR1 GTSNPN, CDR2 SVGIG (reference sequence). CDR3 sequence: CAWTPGGRNQETQYF. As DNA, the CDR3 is TGTGCCTGGACCCCGGGAGGGAGGAACCAAGAGACCCAGTACTTC.

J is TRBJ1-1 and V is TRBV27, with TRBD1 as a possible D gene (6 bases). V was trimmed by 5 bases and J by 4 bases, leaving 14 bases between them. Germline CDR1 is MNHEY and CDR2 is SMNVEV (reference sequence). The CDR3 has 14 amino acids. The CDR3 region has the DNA TGTGCCAGCAGTCTCTCAGGGGAGGGCACTGAAGCTTTCTTT. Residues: CASSLSGEGTEAFF.

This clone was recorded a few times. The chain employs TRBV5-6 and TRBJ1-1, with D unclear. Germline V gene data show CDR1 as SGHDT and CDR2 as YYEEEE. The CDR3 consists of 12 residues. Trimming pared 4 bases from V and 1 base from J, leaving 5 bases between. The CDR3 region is CASSLPNTEAFF. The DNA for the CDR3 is TGTGCCAGCAGCCTCCCGAACACTGAAGCTTTCTTT.

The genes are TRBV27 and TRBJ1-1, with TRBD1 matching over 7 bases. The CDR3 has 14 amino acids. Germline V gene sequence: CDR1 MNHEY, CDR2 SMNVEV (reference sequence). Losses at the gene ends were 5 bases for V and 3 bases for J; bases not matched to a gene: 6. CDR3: CASSDRETHTEAFF. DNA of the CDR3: TGTGCCAGCAGTGACAGGGAAACCCACACTGAAGCTTTCTTT.

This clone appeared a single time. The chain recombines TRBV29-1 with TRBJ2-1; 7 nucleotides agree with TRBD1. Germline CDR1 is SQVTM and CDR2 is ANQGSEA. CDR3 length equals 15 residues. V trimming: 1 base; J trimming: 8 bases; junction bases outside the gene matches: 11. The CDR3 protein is CSVEGGTTGYYEQFF. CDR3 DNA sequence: TGCAGCGTTGAAGGGGGAACGACAGGGTACTATGAGCAGTTCTTC.

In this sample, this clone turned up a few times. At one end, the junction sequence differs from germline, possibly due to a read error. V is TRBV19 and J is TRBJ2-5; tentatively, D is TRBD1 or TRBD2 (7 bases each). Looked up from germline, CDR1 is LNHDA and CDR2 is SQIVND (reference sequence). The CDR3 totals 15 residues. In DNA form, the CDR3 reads TGTGCCAGTAGTCTAGACAGGGACTATCAAGAGACCCAGTACTTC. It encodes CASSLDRDYQETQYF.

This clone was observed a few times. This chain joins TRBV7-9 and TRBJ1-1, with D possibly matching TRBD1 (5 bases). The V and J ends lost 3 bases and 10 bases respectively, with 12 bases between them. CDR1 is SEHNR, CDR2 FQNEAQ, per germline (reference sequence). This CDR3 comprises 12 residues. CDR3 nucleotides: TGTGCCAGCAGCTTCCCAGGCGGGACAGCTTTCTTT. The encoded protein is CASSFPGGTAFF.

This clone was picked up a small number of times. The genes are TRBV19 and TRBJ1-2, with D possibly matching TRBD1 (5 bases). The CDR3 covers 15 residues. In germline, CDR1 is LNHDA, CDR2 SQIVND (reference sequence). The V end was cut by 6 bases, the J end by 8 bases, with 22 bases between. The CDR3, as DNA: TGTGCCAGTAGCCCTCTTAGCCGGACAAACCTCGGCTACACCTTC. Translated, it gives CASSPLSRTNLGYTF.

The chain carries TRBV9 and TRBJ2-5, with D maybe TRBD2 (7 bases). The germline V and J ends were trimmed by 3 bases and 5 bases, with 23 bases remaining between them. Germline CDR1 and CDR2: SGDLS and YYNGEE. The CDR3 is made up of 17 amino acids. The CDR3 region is CASSEGFGGLGVETQYF. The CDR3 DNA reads TGTGCCAGCAGCGAGGGATTCGGGGGGCTAGGTGTGGAGACCCAGTACTTC.

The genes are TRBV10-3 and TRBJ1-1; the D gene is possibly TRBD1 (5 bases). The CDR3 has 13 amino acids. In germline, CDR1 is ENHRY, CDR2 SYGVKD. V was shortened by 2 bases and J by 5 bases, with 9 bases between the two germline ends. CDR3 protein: CAISEGGGTEAFF. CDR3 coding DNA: TGTGCCATCAGTGAGGGCGGGGGGACTGAAGCTTTCTTT.

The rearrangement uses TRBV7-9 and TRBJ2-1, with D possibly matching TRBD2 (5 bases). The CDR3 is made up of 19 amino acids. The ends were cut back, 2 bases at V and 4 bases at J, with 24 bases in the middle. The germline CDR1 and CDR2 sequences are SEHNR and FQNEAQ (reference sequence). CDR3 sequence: CASSLQVSLKRADYNEQFF. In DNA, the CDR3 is TGTGCCAGCAGCTTACAAGTTTCCCTAAAGAGGGCAGATTACAATGAGCAGTTCTTC.

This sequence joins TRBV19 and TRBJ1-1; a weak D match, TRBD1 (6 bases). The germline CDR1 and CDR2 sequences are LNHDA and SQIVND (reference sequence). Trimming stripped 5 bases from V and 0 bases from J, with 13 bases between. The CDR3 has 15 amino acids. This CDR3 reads CASSRDRTLNTEAFF. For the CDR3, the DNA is TGTGCCAGTAGTCGAGACAGGACGCTGAACACTGAAGCTTTCTTT.